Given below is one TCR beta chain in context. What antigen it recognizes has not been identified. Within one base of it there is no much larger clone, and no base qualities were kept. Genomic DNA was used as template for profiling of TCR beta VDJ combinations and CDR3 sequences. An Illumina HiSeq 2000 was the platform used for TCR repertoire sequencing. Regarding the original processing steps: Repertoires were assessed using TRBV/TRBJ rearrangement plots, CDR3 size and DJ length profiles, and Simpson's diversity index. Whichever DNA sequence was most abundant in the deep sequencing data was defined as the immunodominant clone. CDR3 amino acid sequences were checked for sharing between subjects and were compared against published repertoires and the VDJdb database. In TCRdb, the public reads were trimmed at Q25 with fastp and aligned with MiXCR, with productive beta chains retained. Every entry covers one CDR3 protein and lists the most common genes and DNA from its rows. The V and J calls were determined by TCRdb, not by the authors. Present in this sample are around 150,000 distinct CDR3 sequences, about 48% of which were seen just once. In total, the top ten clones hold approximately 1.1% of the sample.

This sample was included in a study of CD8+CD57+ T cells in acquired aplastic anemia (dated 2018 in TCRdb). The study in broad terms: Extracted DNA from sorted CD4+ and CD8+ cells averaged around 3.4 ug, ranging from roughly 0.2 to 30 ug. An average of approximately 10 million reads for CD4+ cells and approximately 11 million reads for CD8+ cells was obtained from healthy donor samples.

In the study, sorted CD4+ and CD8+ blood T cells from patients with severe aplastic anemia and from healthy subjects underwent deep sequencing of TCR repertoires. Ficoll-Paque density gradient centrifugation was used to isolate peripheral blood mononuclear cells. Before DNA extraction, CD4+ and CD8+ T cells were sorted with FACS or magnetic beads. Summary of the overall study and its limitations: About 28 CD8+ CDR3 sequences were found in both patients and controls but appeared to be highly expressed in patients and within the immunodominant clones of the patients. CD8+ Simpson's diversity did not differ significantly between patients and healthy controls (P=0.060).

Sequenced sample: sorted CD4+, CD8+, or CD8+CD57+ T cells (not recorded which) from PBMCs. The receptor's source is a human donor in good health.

The DNA sequence is TGTGCCAGCAGCTTGGATGGGGTTGAAGCTTTCTTT. It specifies CASSLDGVEAFF. In this chain, TRBV5-4 is recombined with TRBJ1-1; the D gene remains uncertain. V and J are truncated by 0 bases and 7 bases respectively, leaving an intervening sequence of 7 bases. CDR1 is given as SGHNT and CDR2 as YYREEE, both from the germline V gene (reference sequence). From its cysteine to its phenylalanine, the CDR3 spans 12 amino acids. Only the CDR3 DNA is retained, 36 bases long and in frame from the first base.